This T cell receptor beta chain was retrieved from a study of cytomegalovirus exposure and HLA in healthy donors. The PCR had 60 Vbeta and 13 Jbeta primers. Clones were sequenced by immunoSEQ multiplex PCR, and TCRdb holds only the in-frame ones, with some missing. The sample has about 120,000 clones, around 70% seen once; the top ten hold approximately 3.8%. The germline V and J ends were trimmed by 1 base and 2 bases, with 10 bases remaining between them. The CDR3 sequence is 14 residues long. Per the germline V gene, CDR1 is SGHNT and CDR2 is YYREEE (reference sequence). Study conclusions and caveats: Accurate HLA-A and HLA-B prediction from TCR beta sequences was reported for most subjects.

The sample holds a few counts of this clone. Its antigen remains unknown. Sequencing used PBMCs. The V and J genes are TRBV5-4 and TRBJ2-7, with unresolved D. The TCR sequence derives from a man in his forties in good health and CMV-seropositive. In nucleotides, the CDR3 is TGTGCCAGCAGCTTGTCTGGGCACACCTACGAGCAGTACTTC. Protein product: CASSLSGHTYEQYF.